This T cell receptor (beta chain) was identified during a study of CD8+ T cells in alopecia areata. General observations from the study: Whereas mice showed it more clearly, TCR sharing across patients was murkier, possibly because of HLA. Lesional tissue from the scalp (especially in alopecia totalis/universalis) showed higher clonality than normal scalp. The study also sequences resident alphabeta T cells of normal skin in scalp samples.

V lost 7 bases, J lost 5 bases, and 20 bases lay in between. Germline CDR1 is MNHEY and CDR2 is SMNVEV (reference sequence). This CDR3 has 15 residues. Extraction and reverse transcription of RNA yielded cDNA as the sequencing template. The repertoire was sequenced with immunoSEQ multiplex PCR; TCRdb's copy has only in-frame clones and lacks some. The table records about 99,000 clones, around 50% of them present only once. This clone was seen once. No antigen is known for it. V usage is TRBV27 and J usage is TRBJ1-1, with unresolved D. Sequenced input: CD4+ T cells sorted from blood. The receptor's source is a human donor in good health. The CDR3 loop is CASTPLLGVGTEAFF. CDR3 nucleotides: TGTGCCAGCACCCCTCTGCTGGGCGTCGGGACTGAAGCTTTCTTT.